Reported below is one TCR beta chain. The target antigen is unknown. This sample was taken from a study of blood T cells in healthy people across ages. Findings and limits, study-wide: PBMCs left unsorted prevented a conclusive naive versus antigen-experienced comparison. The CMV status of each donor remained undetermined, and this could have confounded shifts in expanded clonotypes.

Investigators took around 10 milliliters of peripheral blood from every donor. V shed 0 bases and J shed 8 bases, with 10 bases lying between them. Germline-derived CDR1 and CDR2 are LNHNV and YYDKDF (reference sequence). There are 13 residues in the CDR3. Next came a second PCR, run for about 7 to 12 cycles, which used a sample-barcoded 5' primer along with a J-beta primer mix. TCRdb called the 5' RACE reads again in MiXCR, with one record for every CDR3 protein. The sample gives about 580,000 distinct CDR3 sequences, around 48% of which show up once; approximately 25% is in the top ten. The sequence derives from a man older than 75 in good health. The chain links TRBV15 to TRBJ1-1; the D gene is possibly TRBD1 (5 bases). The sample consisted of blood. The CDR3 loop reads CATSRDRWGEAFF. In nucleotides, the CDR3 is TGTGCCACCAGCAGAGATCGTTGGGGGGAAGCTTTCTTT.